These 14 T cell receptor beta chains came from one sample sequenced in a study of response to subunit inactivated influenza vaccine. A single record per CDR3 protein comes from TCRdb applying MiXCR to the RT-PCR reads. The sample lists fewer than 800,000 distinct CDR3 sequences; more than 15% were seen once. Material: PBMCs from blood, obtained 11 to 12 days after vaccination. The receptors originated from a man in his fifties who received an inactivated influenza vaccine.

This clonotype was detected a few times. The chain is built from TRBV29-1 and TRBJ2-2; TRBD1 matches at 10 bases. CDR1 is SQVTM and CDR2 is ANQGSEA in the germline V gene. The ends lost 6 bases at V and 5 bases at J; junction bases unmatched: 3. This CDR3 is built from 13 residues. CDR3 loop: CSVDRGRTGELFF. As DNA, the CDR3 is TGCAGCGTCGACAGGGGGCGGACCGGGGAGCTGTTTTTT.

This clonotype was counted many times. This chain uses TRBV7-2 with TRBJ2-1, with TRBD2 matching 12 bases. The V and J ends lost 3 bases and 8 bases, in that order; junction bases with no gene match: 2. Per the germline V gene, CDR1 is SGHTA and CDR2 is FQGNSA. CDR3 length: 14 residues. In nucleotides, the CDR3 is TGTGCCAGCAGCTTGGGGACTAGCGGGCATGAGCAGTTCTTC. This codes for CASSLGTSGHEQFF.

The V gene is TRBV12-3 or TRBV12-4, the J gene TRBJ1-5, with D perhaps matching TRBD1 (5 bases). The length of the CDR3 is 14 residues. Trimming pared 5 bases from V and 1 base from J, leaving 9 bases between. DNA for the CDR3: TGTGCCAGCAGTAAGGACACAAGCAATCAGCCCCAGCATTTT. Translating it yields CASSKDTSNQPQHF.

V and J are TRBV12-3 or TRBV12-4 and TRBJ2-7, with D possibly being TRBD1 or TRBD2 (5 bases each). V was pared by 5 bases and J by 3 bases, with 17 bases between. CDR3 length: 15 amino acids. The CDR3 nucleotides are TGTGCCAGCAGTCTCAGCCGGGACGGTATCTACGAGCAGTACTTC. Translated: CASSLSRDGIYEQYF.

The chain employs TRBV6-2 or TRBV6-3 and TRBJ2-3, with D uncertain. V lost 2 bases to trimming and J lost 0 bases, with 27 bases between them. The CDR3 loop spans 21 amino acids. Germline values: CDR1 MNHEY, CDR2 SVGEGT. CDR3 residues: CASSYLALEDANPASTDTQYF. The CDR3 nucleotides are TGTGCCAGCAGTTACCTCGCCTTAGAGGACGCAAACCCAGCTAGCACAGATACGCAGTATTTT.

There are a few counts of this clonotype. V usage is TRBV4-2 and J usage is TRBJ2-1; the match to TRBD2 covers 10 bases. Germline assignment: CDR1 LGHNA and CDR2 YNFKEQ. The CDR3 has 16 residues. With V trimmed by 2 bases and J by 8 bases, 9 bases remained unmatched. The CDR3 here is CASSQRAGGSGYEQFF. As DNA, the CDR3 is TGTGCCAGCAGCCAACGAGCGGGAGGGTCGGGGTATGAGCAGTTCTTC.

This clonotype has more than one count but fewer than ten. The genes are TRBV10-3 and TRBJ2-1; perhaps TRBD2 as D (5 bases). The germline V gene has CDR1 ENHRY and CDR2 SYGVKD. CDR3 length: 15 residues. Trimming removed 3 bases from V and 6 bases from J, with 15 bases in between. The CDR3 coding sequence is TGTGCCATCAGTGAAGTCGGAGGAGCCCTCAATGAGCAGTTCTTC. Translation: CAISEVGGALNEQFF.

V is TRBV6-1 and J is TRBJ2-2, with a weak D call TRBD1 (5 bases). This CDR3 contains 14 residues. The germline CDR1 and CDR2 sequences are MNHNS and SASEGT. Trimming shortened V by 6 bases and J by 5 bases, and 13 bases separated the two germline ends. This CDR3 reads CASRHPGSTGELFF. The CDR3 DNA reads TGTGCCAGCAGGCATCCAGGGTCAACCGGGGAGCTGTTTTTT.

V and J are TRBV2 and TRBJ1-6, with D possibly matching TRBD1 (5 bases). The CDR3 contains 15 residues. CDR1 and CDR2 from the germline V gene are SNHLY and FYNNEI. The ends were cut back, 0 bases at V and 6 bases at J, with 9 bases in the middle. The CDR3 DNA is TGTGCCAGCAGTGAAGCTCAGGGTACTAATTCACCCCTCCACTTT. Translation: CASSEAQGTNSPLHF.

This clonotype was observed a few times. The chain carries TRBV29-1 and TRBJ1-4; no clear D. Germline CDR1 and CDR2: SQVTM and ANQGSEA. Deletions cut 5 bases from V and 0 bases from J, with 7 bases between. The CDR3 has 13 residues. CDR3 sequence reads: CSVRETTNEKLFF. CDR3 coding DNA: TGCAGCGTTCGAGAGACAACTAATGAAAAACTGTTTTTT.

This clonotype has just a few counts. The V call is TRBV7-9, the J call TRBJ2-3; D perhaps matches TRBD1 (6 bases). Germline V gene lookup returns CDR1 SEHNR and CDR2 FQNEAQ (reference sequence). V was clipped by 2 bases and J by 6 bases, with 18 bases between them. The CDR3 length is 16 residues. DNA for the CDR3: TGTGCCAGCAGCTTAATTCAGGGGCAGGGCCTTGATACGCAGTATTTT. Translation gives CASSLIQGQGLDTQYF.

The CDR3 sequence is CASSDSTGGSTDTQYF. In DNA form, the CDR3 reads TGTGCCAGCAGTGACAGTACCGGGGGTAGCACAGATACGCAGTATTTT. The genes are TRBV6-4 and TRBJ2-3; D possibly corresponds to TRBD2 (6 bases). Between the trimmed V and J ends, which lost 2 bases and 0 bases, there was a span of 12 bases. Germline V lookup: CDR1 MRHNA, CDR2 SNTAGT. CDR3 length equals 16 residues.

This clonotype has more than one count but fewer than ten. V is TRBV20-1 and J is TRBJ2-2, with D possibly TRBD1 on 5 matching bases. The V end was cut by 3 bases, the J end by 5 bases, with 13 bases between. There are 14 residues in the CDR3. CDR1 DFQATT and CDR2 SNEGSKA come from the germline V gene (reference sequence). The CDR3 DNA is TGCAGTGCTAGTAGGGAAGGGGCGACCGGGGAGCTGTTTTTT. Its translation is CSASREGATGELFF.

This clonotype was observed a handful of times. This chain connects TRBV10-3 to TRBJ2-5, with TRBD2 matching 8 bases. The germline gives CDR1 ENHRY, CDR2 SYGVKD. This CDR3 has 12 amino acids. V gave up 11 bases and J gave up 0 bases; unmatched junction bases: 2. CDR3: CASAGDQETQYF. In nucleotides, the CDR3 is TGTGCCTCAGCGGGGGACCAAGAGACCCAGTACTTC.